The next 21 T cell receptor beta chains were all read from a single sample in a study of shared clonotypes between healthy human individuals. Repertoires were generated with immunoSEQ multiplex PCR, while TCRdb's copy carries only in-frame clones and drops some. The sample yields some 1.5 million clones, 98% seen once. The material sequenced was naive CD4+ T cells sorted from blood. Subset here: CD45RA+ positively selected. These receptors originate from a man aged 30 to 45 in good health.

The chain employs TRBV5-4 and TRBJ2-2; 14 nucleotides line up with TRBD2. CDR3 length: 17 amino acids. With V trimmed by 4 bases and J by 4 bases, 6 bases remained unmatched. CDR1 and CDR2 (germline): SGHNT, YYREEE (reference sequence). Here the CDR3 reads CASSTRLAGGTTGELFF. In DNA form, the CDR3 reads TGTGCCAGCAGCACCAGACTAGCGGGAGGGACCACCGGGGAGCTGTTTTTT.

This chain's CDR3 is CASSYPRPGSYGYTF. For the CDR3, the DNA is TGTGCCAGCAGCTACCCCCGACCTGGCAGCTATGGCTACACCTTC. The chain carries TRBV9 and TRBJ1-2; D is unclear. V gave up 4 bases and J gave up 4 bases, with 17 bases separating them. The V gene's germline CDR1 is SGDLS and CDR2 YYNGEE. This CDR3 comprises 15 residues.

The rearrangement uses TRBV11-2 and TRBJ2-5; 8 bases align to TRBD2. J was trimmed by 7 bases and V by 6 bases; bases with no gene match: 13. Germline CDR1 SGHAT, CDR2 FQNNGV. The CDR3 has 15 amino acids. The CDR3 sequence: CASRSTAGRGVTQYF. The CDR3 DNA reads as TGTGCCAGCAGGTCGACCGCAGGGCGGGGGGTGACCCAGTACTTC.

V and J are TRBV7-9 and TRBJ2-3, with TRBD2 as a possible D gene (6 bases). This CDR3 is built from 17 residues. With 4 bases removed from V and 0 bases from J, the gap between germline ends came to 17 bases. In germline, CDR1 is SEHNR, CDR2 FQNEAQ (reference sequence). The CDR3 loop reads CASSYRRGSGSTDTQYF. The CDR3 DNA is TGTGCCAGCAGCTATCGTCGGGGTAGCGGAAGCACAGATACGCAGTATTTT. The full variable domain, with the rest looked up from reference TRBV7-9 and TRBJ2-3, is DTGVSQNPRHKITKRGQNVTFRCDPISEHNRLYWYRQTLGQGPEFLTYFQNEAQLEKSRLLSDRFSAERPKGSFSTLEIQRTEQGDSAMYLCASSYRRGSGSTDTQYFGPGTRLTVL.

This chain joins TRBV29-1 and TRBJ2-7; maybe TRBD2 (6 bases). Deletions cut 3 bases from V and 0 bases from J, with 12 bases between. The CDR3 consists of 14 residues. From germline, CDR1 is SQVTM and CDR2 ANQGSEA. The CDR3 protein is CSVDVSGLSYEQYF. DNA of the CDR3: TGCAGCGTTGATGTAAGCGGGCTCTCCTACGAGCAGTACTTC.

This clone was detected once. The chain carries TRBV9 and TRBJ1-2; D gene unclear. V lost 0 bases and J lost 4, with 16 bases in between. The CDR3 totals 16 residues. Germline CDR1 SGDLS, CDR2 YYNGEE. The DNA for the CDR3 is TGTGCCAGCAGCGTAGGGGGTCCAGGTGAGGGCTATGGCTACACCTTC. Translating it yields CASSVGGPGEGYGYTF.

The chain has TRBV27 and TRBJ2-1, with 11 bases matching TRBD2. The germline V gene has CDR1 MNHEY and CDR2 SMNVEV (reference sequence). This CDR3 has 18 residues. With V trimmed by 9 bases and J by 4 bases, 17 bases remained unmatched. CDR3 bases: TGTGCCAGTGGTTCGGACAGGACACTAGCGGGAGTATACAATGAGCAGTTCTTC. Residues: CASGSDRTLAGVYNEQFF.

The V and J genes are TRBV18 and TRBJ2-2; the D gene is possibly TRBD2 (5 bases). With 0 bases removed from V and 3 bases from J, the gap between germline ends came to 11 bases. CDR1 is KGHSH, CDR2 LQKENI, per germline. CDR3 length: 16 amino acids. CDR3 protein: CASSPPGREDTGELFF. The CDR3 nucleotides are TGTGCCAGCTCACCACCGGGTCGGGAAGACACCGGGGAGCTGTTTTTT.

In nucleotides, the CDR3 is TGTGCCAGCAGCTTAGTGGCGAGGTTTGGCACAGATACGCAGTATTTT. This encodes CASSLVARFGTDTQYF. The chain has TRBV7-9 and TRBJ2-3; D gene uncertain. V lost 1 base and J lost 1, with 12 bases in between. This CDR3 contains 16 residues. CDR1 SEHNR and CDR2 FQNEAQ come from the germline V gene (reference sequence).

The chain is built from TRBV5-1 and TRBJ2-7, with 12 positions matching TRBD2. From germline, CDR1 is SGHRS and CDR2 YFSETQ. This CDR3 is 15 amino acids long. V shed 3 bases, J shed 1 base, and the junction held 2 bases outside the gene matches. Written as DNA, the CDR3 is TGCGCCAGCAGCTCCACTAGCGGGAGGTCCTACGAGCAGTACTTC. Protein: CASSSTSGRSYEQYF.

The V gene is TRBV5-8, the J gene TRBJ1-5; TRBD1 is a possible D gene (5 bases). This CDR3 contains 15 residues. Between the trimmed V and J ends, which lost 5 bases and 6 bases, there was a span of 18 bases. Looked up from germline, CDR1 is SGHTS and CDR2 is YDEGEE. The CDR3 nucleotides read TGTGCCAGCAGGGACTCCAGGACAAGGATTCAGCCCCAGCATTTT. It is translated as CASRDSRTRIQPQHF.

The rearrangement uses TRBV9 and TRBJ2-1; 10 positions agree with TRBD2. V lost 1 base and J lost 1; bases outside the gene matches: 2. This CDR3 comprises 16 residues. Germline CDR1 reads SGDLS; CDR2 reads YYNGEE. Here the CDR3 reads CASSVTSGISYNEQFF. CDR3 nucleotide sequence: TGTGCCAGCAGCGTAACTAGCGGGATTTCCTACAATGAGCAGTTCTTC.

CDR3: CASSPSGSVSTDTQYF. In DNA form, the CDR3 reads TGTGCCAGCAGTCCCAGCGGGAGTGTAAGCACAGATACGCAGTATTTT. This sequence joins TRBV6-6 and TRBJ2-3, with 8 bases matching TRBD2. V gave up 5 bases and J gave up 0 bases; unmatched junction bases: 7. This CDR3 is 16 amino acids long. The germline V gene has CDR1 MNHNY and CDR2 SVGAGI (reference sequence).

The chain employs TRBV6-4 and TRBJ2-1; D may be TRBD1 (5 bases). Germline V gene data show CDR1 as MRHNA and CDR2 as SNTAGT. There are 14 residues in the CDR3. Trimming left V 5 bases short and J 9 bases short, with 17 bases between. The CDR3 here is CASSRQLGNGEQFF. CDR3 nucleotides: TGTGCCAGCAGTAGACAGTTAGGAAATGGTGAGCAGTTCTTC.

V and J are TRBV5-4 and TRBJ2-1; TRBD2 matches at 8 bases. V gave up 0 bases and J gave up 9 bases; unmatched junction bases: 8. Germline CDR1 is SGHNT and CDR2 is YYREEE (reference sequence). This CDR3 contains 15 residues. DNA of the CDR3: TGTGCCAGCAGCTTGGATTCGCTAGCGGGTCGTGAGCAGTTCTTC. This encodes CASSLDSLAGREQFF.

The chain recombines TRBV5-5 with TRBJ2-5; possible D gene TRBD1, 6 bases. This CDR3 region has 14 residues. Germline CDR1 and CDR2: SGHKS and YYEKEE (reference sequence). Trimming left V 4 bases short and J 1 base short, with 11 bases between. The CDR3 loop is CASSHRTVQETQYF. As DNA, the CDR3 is TGTGCCAGCAGCCACCGGACAGTCCAAGAGACCCAGTACTTC.

The CDR3 loop reads CASSLETGAPSYNEQFF. The DNA of the CDR3 is TGCGCCAGCAGCTTGGAGACAGGGGCCCCATCCTACAATGAGCAGTTCTTC. This chain connects TRBV5-1 to TRBJ2-1; 8 positions agree with TRBD1. The CDR3 covers 17 residues. The trim removed 0 bases at V and 1 base at J, leaving 6 bases unmatched. From germline, CDR1 is SGHRS and CDR2 YFSETQ.

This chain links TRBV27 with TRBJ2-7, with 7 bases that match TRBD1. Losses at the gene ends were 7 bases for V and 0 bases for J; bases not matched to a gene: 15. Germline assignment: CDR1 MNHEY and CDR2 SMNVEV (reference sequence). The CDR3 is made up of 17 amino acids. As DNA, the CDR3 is TGTGCCAGCAACCCCGGCCCTCACCGACAGGGCTCCTACGAGCAGTACTTC. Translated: CASNPGPHRQGSYEQYF.

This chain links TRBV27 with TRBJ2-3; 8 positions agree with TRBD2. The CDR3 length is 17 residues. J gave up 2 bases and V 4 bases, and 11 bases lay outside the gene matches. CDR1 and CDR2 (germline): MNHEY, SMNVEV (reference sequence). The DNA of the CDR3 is TGTGCCAGCAGTTGGGTAGATAGCGGGACGTACACAGATACGCAGTATTTT. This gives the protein CASSWVDSGTYTDTQYF.

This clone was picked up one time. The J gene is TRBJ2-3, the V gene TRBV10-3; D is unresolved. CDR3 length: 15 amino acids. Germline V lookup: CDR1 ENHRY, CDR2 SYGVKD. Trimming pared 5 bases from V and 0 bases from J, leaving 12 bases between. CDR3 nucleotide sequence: TGTGCCATCAGTTTAAGTTTAGGGAGCACAGATACGCAGTATTTT. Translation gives CAISLSLGSTDTQYF.

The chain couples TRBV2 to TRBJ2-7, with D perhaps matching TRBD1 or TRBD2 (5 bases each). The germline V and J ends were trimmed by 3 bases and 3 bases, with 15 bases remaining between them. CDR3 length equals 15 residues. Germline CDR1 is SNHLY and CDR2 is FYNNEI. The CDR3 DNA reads TGTGCCAGCAGTGAGGGGGACCCCTTGATCTACGAGCAGTACTTC. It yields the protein CASSEGDPLIYEQYF.